The entry that follows covers one TCR beta chain sequence. Its antigen is unidentified. This sample is part of a study of cytomegalovirus exposure and HLA in healthy donors. The wider study: The platform used for the roughly 120 validation repertoires matched that of the approximately 710 first-cohort repertoires, a later analysis reported. Study results and caveats: Reports credit the classifier with highly specific, highly sensitive diagnosis of cytomegalovirus status. Clusters of TCRs from the first cohort tended to co-occur in the 110 or so validation repertoires (as a later analysis found).

CDR3 length: 13 residues. CDR1 is SGHTA and CDR2 is FQGTGA in the germline V gene. Trimming pared 2 bases from V and 6 bases from J, leaving 8 bases between. Profiling relied on immunoSEQ multiplex PCR, and the TCRdb table lists in-frame clones only, not all of them. The sample holds 100,000 to 150,000 clones, around 94% seen once. This sequence joins TRBV7-3 and TRBJ2-1; a weak D match, TRBD1 (5 bases). This TCR came from a woman in her late teens or twenties in good health and CMV-seronegative. Sequencing was carried out using PBMCs. CDR3: CASSLVGANEQFF. Written as DNA, the CDR3 is TGTGCCAGCAGCTTAGTAGGGGCCAATGAGCAGTTCTTC. The variable domain in full, completed from reference TRBV7-3 and TRBJ2-1, reads GAGVSQTPSNKVTEKGKYVELRCDPISGHTALYWYRQSLGQGPEFLIYFQGTGAADDSGLPNDRFFAVRPEGSVSTLKIQRTERGDSAVYLCASSLVGANEQFFGPGTRLTVL.